This TCR beta chain was sequenced during a study of shared clonotypes between healthy human individuals. Repertoires were generated with immunoSEQ multiplex PCR, while TCRdb's copy carries only in-frame clones and drops some. The sample has about 2.2 million clones, roughly 95% seen once. Terminally differentiated effector memory CD45RA+ cells were left out of the naive CD8 fraction, which was CD45RO-negative and positively selected for CCR7. With respect to this clone: The sample has other DNA sequences that encode this CDR3 too.

V lost 0 bases and J lost 4, with 7 bases in between. The CDR3 loop spans 13 amino acids. Germline values: CDR1 MGHRA, CDR2 YSYEKL. This clonotype was sampled from a man between 18 and 29 years old in good health. Some clones in this sample may be carry-over from other donors' samples. The V gene is TRBV4-1, the J gene TRBJ2-7, with D possibly TRBD2 on 5 matching bases. The sample comprised naive CD8+ T cells from PBMCs. CDR3 residues: CASSQDRGYEQYF. CDR3 nucleotides: TGCGCCAGCAGCCAAGATCGGGGTTACGAGCAGTACTTC.